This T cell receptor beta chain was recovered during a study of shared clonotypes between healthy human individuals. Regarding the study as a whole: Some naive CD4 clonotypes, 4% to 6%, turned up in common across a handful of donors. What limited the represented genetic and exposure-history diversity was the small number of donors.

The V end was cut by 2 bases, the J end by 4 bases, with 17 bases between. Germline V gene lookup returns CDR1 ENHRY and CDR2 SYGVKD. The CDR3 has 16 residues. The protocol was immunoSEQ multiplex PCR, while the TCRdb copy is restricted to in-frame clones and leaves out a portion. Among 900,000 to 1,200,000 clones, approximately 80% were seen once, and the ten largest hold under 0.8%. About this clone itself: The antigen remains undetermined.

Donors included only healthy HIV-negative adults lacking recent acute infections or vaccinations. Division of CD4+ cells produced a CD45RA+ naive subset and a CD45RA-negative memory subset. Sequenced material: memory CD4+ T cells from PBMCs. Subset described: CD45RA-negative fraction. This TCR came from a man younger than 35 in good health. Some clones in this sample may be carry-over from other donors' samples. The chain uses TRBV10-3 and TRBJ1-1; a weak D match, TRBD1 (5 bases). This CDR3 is CAISERGQGIGTEAFF. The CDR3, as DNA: TGTGCCATCAGTGAGCGAGGGCAGGGTATCGGCACTGAAGCTTTCTTT.